This is a list of T cell receptor beta chains from one sample in a study of T-cell memory formation after mild COVID-19. Each CDR3 protein is one row after TCRdb ran MiXCR on the 5' RACE reads. The table shows about 110,000 distinct CDR3 sequences, with 13% to 15% occurring only once. Sequencing input: PBMCs or a T cell subset sorted from them (not recorded which). These receptors came from a man aged 18-30 years who had mild COVID-19 (a few samples of this study predate the infection). Cell type and time point are not known. Both conserved end residues are part of each CDR3. Fields, in order: clone size, J gene, D gene, V gene, CDR3 protein, CDR3 DNA. D genes are given only for firm matches. Not every row has a clone size; where given, it reads once, few, many or a size class.

>.|TRBJ2-6|.|TRBV4-3
CASSDNGMGVGSGANVLTF
TGCGCCAGCAGCGACAATGGGATGGGGGTGGGCTCTGGGGCCAACGTCCTGACTTTC
>.|TRBJ2-7|.|TRBV9
CASSVERSSSPIEQYF
TGTGCCAGCAGCGTAGAGAGGTCGTCTAGTCCGATAGAGCAGTACTTC
>few|TRBJ2-7|.|TRBV11-1
CASSLASGHPYEQYF
TGTGCCAGCAGCTTAGCTTCGGGACACCCCTACGAGCAGTACTTC
>.|TRBJ2-3|TRBD2|TRBV6-6
CASSSASSGGARDTQYF
TGTGCCAGCAGTTCGGCGTCTAGCGGGGGGGCGCGGGATACGCAGTATTTT
>.|TRBJ2-1|.|TRBV19
CASSPRLGAEQFF
TGTGCCAGTAGTCCTCGACTAGGGGCTGAGCAGTTCTTC
>few|TRBJ2-7|TRBD1|TRBV4-1
CASSRGPDRWAYEQYF
TGCGCCAGCAGCAGGGGGCCGGACAGGTGGGCGTACGAGCAGTACTTC
>.|TRBJ2-1|.|TRBV7-7
CASSLFLGNEQFF
TGTGCTAGCAGCTTATTCTTGGGCAATGAGCAGTTCTTC
>many|TRBJ1-2|.|TRBV12-3/TRBV12-4
CASSSPELRYGYTF
TGTGCCAGCAGTTCCCCGGAACTCCGCTATGGCTACACCTTC
>.|TRBJ1-2|.|TRBV9
CASSVEGGAYGYTF
TGTGCCAGCAGCGTAGAGGGGGGTGCCTATGGCTACACCTTC
>many|TRBJ1-4|.|TRBV5-1
CASSLGLGRWFF
TGCGCCAGCAGCTTGGGGTTAGGCCGGTGGTTTTTT
>few|TRBJ2-7|.|TRBV9
CASSAEVVDEQYF
TGTGCCAGCAGCGCGGAAGTGGTAGACGAGCAGTACTTC
>few|TRBJ1-5|.|TRBV7-9
CASSLESQPQHF
TGTGCCAGCAGCTTAGAGAGTCAGCCCCAGCATTTT
>.|TRBJ2-1|TRBD2|TRBV4-2
CASSQDAGGYNEQFF
TGTGCCAGCAGCCAAGATGCGGGGGGTTACAATGAGCAGTTCTTC
>.|TRBJ2-2|.|TRBV6-5
CASTLMGMAGELFF
TGTGCCAGCACCTTGATGGGGATGGCCGGGGAGCTGTTTTTT
>.|TRBJ1-2|.|TRBV20-1
CSADTANYGYTF
TGCAGTGCTGATACAGCTAACTATGGCTACACCTTC
>few|TRBJ1-1|.|TRBV7-9
CASSPMVTAMNTEAFF
TGTGCCAGCAGCCCCATGGTGACAGCGATGAACACTGAAGCTTTCTTT
>few|TRBJ1-1|.|TRBV6-2/TRBV6-3
CASRRKVEAFF
TGTGCCAGCCGCCGGAAGGTTGAAGCTTTCTTT
>many|TRBJ1-1|TRBD1|TRBV4-3
CASSLGTGGSNTEAFF
TGCGCCAGCAGCCTTGGGACAGGCGGCAGCAACACTGAAGCTTTCTTT
>.|TRBJ1-1|.|TRBV12-3/TRBV12-4
CASSLGGGSEAFF
TGTGCCAGCAGTTTAGGAGGTGGGTCGGAAGCTTTCTTT
>.|TRBJ1-1|.|TRBV10-3
CATRREQGNTEAFF
TGTGCCACCCGAAGGGAGCAGGGGAACACTGAAGCTTTCTTT
>.|TRBJ1-2|.|TRBV27
CASSFGSGGYTF
TGTGCCAGCAGTTTCGGGTCTGGTGGCTACACCTTC
>.|TRBJ2-2|.|TRBV7-9
CASSSEGLWELFF
TGTGCCAGCAGCTCCGAGGGTCTCTGGGAGCTGTTTTTT
>few|TRBJ1-6|.|TRBV3-1
CASRQKARNSPLHF
TGTGCCAGCAGGCAGAAAGCCAGAAATTCACCCCTCCACTTT
>.|TRBJ2-3|TRBD2|TRBV7-8
CASREGTSEGDTQYF
TGTGCCAGCAGAGAGGGGACTAGCGAGGGAGATACGCAGTATTTT
>few|TRBJ2-1|.|TRBV29-1
CSHWGTKGNEQFF
TGCAGTCATTGGGGGACCAAAGGCAATGAGCAGTTCTTC
>.|TRBJ2-7|.|TRBV9
CASSAPDRTYEQYF
TGTGCCAGCAGCGCCCCCGACAGGACCTACGAGCAGTACTTC
>many|TRBJ1-6|.|TRBV4-2
CASSQDPGPEEPLHF
TGTGCCAGCAGCCAAGATCCCGGTCCGGAGGAGCCCCTCCACTTT
>.|TRBJ2-5|TRBD1|TRBV9
CASSEGGTRETQYF
TGTGCCAGCAGCGAAGGGGGCACCCGAGAGACCCAGTACTTC
>few|TRBJ2-3|.|TRBV7-3
CASSPRTTSTDTQYF
TGTGCCAGCAGCCCCCGGACGACTAGCACAGATACGCAGTATTTT
>.|TRBJ1-1|TRBD1|TRBV12-3/TRBV12-4
CASSRDRVNTEAFF
TGTGCCAGCAGCCGGGACAGGGTGAACACTGAAGCTTTCTTT
>many|TRBJ2-5|.|TRBV5-5
CASSFGQGSQETQYF
TGTGCCAGCAGCTTCGGTCAGGGCAGCCAAGAGACCCAGTACTTC
>many|TRBJ1-5|.|TRBV12-3/TRBV12-4
CASSWGPPSGNQPQHF
TGTGCCAGCAGTTGGGGCCCCCCATCGGGCAATCAGCCCCAGCATTTT
>.|TRBJ2-7|.|TRBV5-1
CASTVEMGYEQYF
TGCGCCAGCACCGTCGAGATGGGCTACGAGCAGTACTTC
>.|TRBJ2-4|.|TRBV25-1
CASSESRGAAKNIQYF
TGTGCCAGCAGTGAATCCCGGGGAGCCGCCAAAAACATTCAGTACTTC
>few|TRBJ2-1|TRBD2|TRBV5-4
CASFSGGVNNEQFF
TGTGCCAGCTTCAGCGGGGGGGTGAACAATGAGCAGTTCTTC
>many|TRBJ2-2|TRBD1|TRBV4-1
CASSQPGTGGSGELFF
TGCGCCAGCAGCCAACCCGGGACAGGGGGCTCTGGGGAGCTGTTTTTT
>few|TRBJ2-2|TRBD1|TRBV12-3/TRBV12-4
CASSLDRGIRNTGELFF
TGTGCCAGCAGTCTGGACAGGGGTATTCGGAACACCGGGGAGCTGTTTTTT
>few|TRBJ1-5|.|TRBV5-5
CASSLEGHQPQHF
TGTGCCAGCAGCTTGGAGGGCCATCAGCCCCAGCATTTT
>.|TRBJ2-5|TRBD1|TRBV25-1
CASSQPTGGGETQYF
TGTGCCAGCAGTCAGCCGACAGGGGGCGGAGAGACCCAGTACTTC
>.|TRBJ2-7|TRBD2|TRBV25-1
CASSEYELAGEPYEQYF
TGTGCCAGCAGTGAATACGAACTAGCGGGGGAACCCTACGAGCAGTACTTC
>few|TRBJ2-7|.|TRBV3-1
CASSQVGNYEQYF
TGTGCCAGCAGCCAAGTCGGCAACTACGAGCAGTACTTC
>many|TRBJ2-3|TRBD2|TRBV20-1
CSARDSSGGDLLTDTQYF
TGCAGTGCTAGAGATAGTAGCGGGGGGGATCTACTAACAGATACGCAGTATTTT
>few|TRBJ2-5|.|TRBV7-9
CASSSPGSETQYF
TGTGCCAGCAGCTCTCCGGGGAGTGAGACCCAGTACTTC
>.|TRBJ2-3|TRBD2|TRBV4-1
CASSQVERGALGDTQYF
TGCGCCAGCAGCCAAGTTGAGCGGGGGGCCCTGGGTGATACGCAGTATTTT
>.|TRBJ2-2|.|TRBV29-1
CSVRGGGGGELFF
TGCAGCGTTCGGGGAGGTGGCGGCGGGGAGCTGTTTTTT